The rows below give T cell receptor beta chains drawn from one sample of a study of blood T cell repertoires in COVID-19. Using immunoSEQ multiplex PCR, the repertoire was profiled, and TCRdb retains in-frame clones only, with some absent. The sample gives 60,000 to 75,000 clones, roughly 78% of which show up once; around 27% is in the top ten. What was sequenced was peripheral blood. These TCRs come from a man aged 60 to 75 with active or convalescent COVID-19. Both conserved end residues are part of each CDR3. The D gene is left open where the match is weak. A clone size is listed for some rows: how often the clone was seen (once, few, many), or a class if it is expanded.

TRBJ1-4	NA	NA	TRBV3-1/TRBV3-2	CASVGANEKLFF	TGTGCCAGCGTAGGGGCTAATGAAAAACTGTTTTTT
TRBJ2-2	NA	TRBD2	TRBV5-1	CASSTPDTVAGATGELFF	TGCGCCAGCAGCACGCCAGACACGGTAGCGGGGGCCACCGGGGAGCTGTTTTTT
TRBJ2-2	once	TRBD1	TRBV10-3	CAIRKQGAGDTGELFF	TGTGCCATCAGAAAACAGGGGGCAGGAGACACCGGGGAGCTGTTTTTT
TRBJ2-2	NA	NA	TRBV27	CASSFQVRGATTGELFF	TGTGCCAGCAGTTTCCAGGTCAGGGGGGCGACAACCGGGGAGCTGTTTTTT
TRBJ1-3	NA	NA	TRBV7-8	CASGPLAANSGNTIYF	TGTGCCAGCGGCCCGTTGGCGGCCAACTCTGGAAACACCATATATTTT
TRBJ2-7	NA	TRBD1	TRBV5-5	CASSSGTGFYEQYF	TGTGCCAGCAGCTCCGGGACAGGGTTTTACGAGCAGTACTTC
TRBJ2-5	NA	TRBD2	TRBV2	CASIRGGGETQYF	TGTGCCAGCATCCGCGGGGGGGGTGAGACCCAGTACTTC
TRBJ2-1	NA	TRBD1	TRBV19	CASSPSGGSSYNEQFF	TGTGCCAGTAGTCCCTCAGGGGGTAGCTCCTACAATGAGCAGTTCTTC
TRBJ2-2	NA	NA	TRBV7-9	CASSLFQVANTGELFF	TGTGCCAGCAGCTTATTTCAGGTCGCGAACACCGGGGAGCTGTTTTTT
TRBJ2-7	NA	TRBD1	TRBV28	CASRNQGVPYEQYF	TGTGCCAGCAGGAACCAGGGGGTTCCGTACGAGCAGTACTTC
TRBJ2-5	NA	TRBD2	TRBV4-2	CASSQDAQGGSGVFETQYF	TGTGCCAGCAGCCAAGATGCCCAGGGAGGTAGCGGGGTCTTTGAGACCCAGTACTTC
TRBJ2-1	NA	NA	TRBV20-1	CSASGPNNEQFF	TGCAGTGCTAGTGGGCCGAACAATGAGCAGTTCTTC
TRBJ2-7	NA	TRBD1	TRBV6-5	CASRAITGGMRYF	TGTGCCAGCAGGGCCATTACAGGGGGTATGCGTTACTTC
TRBJ2-3	NA	NA	TRBV18	CASSIAAAGLTDTQYF	TGTGCCAGCTCGATTGCCGCAGCAGGGTTGACAGATACGCAGTATTTT
TRBJ2-3	NA	NA	TRBV7-9	CASSPLPGLQTDTQYF	TGTGCCAGCAGCCCCCTTCCGGGACTCCAAACAGATACGCAGTATTTT
TRBJ1-4	NA	TRBD1	TRBV29-1	CSVLWGTGDEKLFF	TGCAGCGTTTTATGGGGGACAGGTGATGAAAAACTGTTTTTT
TRBJ2-2	NA	NA	TRBV3-1/TRBV3-2	CASSQTRGGVAGELFF	TGTGCCAGCAGCCAGACTAGAGGGGGGGTTGCCGGGGAGCTGTTTTTT
TRBJ1-2	NA	TRBD1	TRBV27	CASSFSGQGYGYTF	TGTGCCAGCAGTTTCTCCGGACAGGGCTATGGCTACACCTTC
TRBJ1-2	NA	NA	TRBV27	CASSLSIGGIHGYTF	TGTGCCAGCAGTTTAAGTATTGGGGGGATCCATGGCTACACCTTC
TRBJ1-5	NA	TRBD1	TRBV5-8	CASSLAQGADNQPQHF	TGTGCCAGCAGCTTGGCGCAGGGGGCCGACAATCAGCCCCAGCATTTT
TRBJ1-6	NA	NA	TRBV10-2	CASSVAVANSPLHF	TGCGCCAGCAGTGTGGCCGTCGCTAATTCACCCCTCCACTTT
TRBJ1-2	NA	TRBD1	TRBV7-9	CASSATDRGHGYTF	TGTGCCAGCAGCGCGACAGACAGGGGGCATGGCTACACCTTC
TRBJ2-3	NA	NA	TRBV5-4	CASSGGGRNTDTQYF	TGTGCCAGCAGCGGTGGCGGCAGAAACACAGATACGCAGTATTTT
TRBJ2-7	NA	NA	TRBV7-6	CASSLTQGLYEQYF	TGTGCCAGCAGCTTAACGCAGGGGCTCTACGAGCAGTACTTC
TRBJ2-3	NA	NA	TRBV4-1	CASSQLAKLGRSTDTQYF	TGCGCCAGCAGCCAACTAGCGAAACTAGGGAGAAGCACAGATACGCAGTATTTT
TRBJ1-4	NA	NA	TRBV6-5	CASRPQSLEKLFF	TGTGCCAGCAGGCCCCAGTCCCTGGAAAAACTGTTTTTT
TRBJ2-1	NA	NA	TRBV9	CASSVAGDSYNEQFF	TGTGCCAGCAGCGTAGCGGGGGACTCCTACAATGAGCAGTTCTTC
TRBJ1-1	few	NA	TRBV7-9	CASSQIQGGGTEAFF	TGTGCCAGCAGCCAAATACAGGGTGGAGGTACTGAAGCTTTCTTT
TRBJ1-3	NA	TRBD1	TRBV7-2	CASSPQGFSSGNTIYF	TGTGCCAGCAGCCCACAGGGGTTTTCCTCTGGAAACACCATATATTTT
TRBJ1-5	once	NA	TRBV19	CASSTSDRPDQPQHF	TGTGCCAGTAGTACCTCAGACAGGCCGGATCAGCCCCAGCATTTT
TRBJ2-3	NA	TRBD1	TRBV7-2	CASRYRGPSTDTQYF	TGTGCCAGCCGCTACAGGGGACCCTCCACAGATACGCAGTATTTT
TRBJ2-7	NA	NA	TRBV19	CATLHIYEQYF	TGTGCCACCTTGCACATATACGAGCAGTACTTC
TRBJ1-1	NA	NA	TRBV4-1	CASSQGDAGDTEAFF	TGCGCCAGCAGCCAAGGGGACGCGGGGGACACTGAAGCTTTCTTT
TRBJ1-6	once	NA	TRBV5-1	CASSLDISNSPLHF	TGCGCCAGCAGCTTGGATATTTCTAATTCACCCCTCCACTTT
TRBJ1-5	NA	NA	TRBV6-1	CASSDAGFNQPQHF	TGTGCCAGCAGTGATGCGGGGTTTAATCAGCCCCAGCATTTT
TRBJ1-6	few	NA	TRBV18	CASSPLGGNSGNSPLHF	TGTGCCAGCTCACCTCTCGGGGGGAACTCAGGCAATTCACCCCTCCACTTT
TRBJ2-5	NA	NA	TRBV24-1	CATSDPTNQETQYF	TGTGCCACCAGTGATCCGACAAACCAAGAGACCCAGTACTTC
TRBJ2-1	NA	TRBD2	TRBV7-3	CASSVGGGAVEQFF	TGTGCCAGCTCGGTTGGCGGGGGGGCCGTTGAGCAGTTCTTC
TRBJ1-1	NA	NA	TRBV5-1	CASSFGMGVEAFF	TGCGCCAGCAGCTTCGGGATGGGAGTTGAAGCTTTCTTT
TRBJ2-3	NA	NA	TRBV5-1	CASSSSTDTQYF	TGCGCCAGCAGCTCCTCCACAGATACGCAGTATTTT
TRBJ1-5	NA	NA	TRBV7-3	CASSLTFDQPQHF	TGTGCCAGCAGCTTAACCTTTGATCAGCCCCAGCATTTT
TRBJ1-2	NA	NA	TRBV5-6	CASSNRVAKGGYTF	TGTGCCAGCAGCAACAGGGTGGCCAAGGGTGGCTACACCTTC
TRBJ2-6	NA	TRBD2	TRBV6-1	CASSEGLAGFYSGANVLTF	TGTGCCAGCAGTGAAGGACTAGCGGGGTTTTATTCTGGGGCCAACGTCCTGACTTTC
TRBJ2-3	NA	NA	TRBV5-1	CASSLALRARTDTQYF	TGCGCCAGCAGCTTGGCCTTGCGGGCCCGCACAGATACGCAGTATTTT
TRBJ1-4	NA	TRBD1	TRBV30	CAWRYHPLNRGVPGNEKLFF	TGTGCCTGGAGATACCACCCCCTTAACAGGGGAGTCCCGGGGAATGAAAAACTGTTTTTT
TRBJ2-2	NA	NA	TRBV10-3	CAISESRGTHTGELFF	TGTGCCATCAGTGAGTCGCGCGGGACCCACACCGGGGAGCTGTTTTTT
TRBJ1-2	NA	NA	TRBV5-4	CASSPDRNYGYTF	TGTGCCAGCAGCCCCGACAGAAACTATGGCTACACCTTC
TRBJ1-5	few	NA	TRBV6-5	CASSPPGGNQPQHF	TGTGCCAGCAGTCCACCGGGGGGCAATCAGCCCCAGCATTTT
TRBJ2-2	NA	TRBD1	TRBV10-3	CAISGQGADNGELFF	TGTGCCATCAGTGGACAGGGGGCGGATAACGGGGAGCTGTTTTTT
TRBJ1-6	NA	NA	TRBV9	CASSVDSSYNSPLHF	TGTGCCAGCAGCGTCGATAGCTCCTATAATTCACCCCTCCACTTT
TRBJ2-1	NA	TRBD2	TRBV7-2	CASSGPGLAGVNEQFF	TGTGCCAGCAGCGGGCCGGGACTAGCGGGGGTGAATGAGCAGTTCTTC
TRBJ1-5	NA	NA	TRBV6-5	CASRAHGRDNQPQHF	TGTGCCAGCAGGGCACACGGACGGGACAATCAGCCCCAGCATTTT
TRBJ2-1	NA	TRBD2	TRBV28	CASSPSGGAWEQFF	TGTGCCAGCAGCCCTAGCGGGGGGGCTTGGGAGCAGTTCTTC
TRBJ2-3	NA	NA	TRBV29-1	CSGTSTDTQYF	TGCAGCGGGACTAGCACAGATACGCAGTATTTT
TRBJ1-1	NA	NA	TRBV7-2	CASSLGFRRNTEAFF	TGTGCCAGCAGCTTAGGGTTCAGAAGGAACACTGAAGCTTTCTTT